A selection of T cell receptor beta chains follows, all from one sample in a study of T-cell reconstitution after alpha-beta-depleted transplantation in children. One entry per CDR3 protein results from TCRdb running MiXCR on the PCR reads. The table lists hundreds of thousands of distinct CDR3 sequences, around 12% of them singletons. The specimen was PBMCs, collected before TCRalphabeta/CD19-depleted stem cell transplant. The receptors derive from a girl between 2 and 10 years old with congenital amegakaryocytic thrombocytopenia, due to receive a stem cell transplant. Both conserved end residues are part of each CDR3. Fields, in order: clone size, V gene, D gene, J gene, CDR3 DNA, CDR3 protein. A D gene is named only where the DNA matches it firmly. Expanded clones are given a class, and other clones once, few, many or no size at all.

few	TRBV20-1	-	TRBJ2-3	TGCAGTGCCCCTCGGGGGAGTACAGATACGCAGTATTTT	CSAPRGSTDTQYF
many	TRBV20-1	-	TRBJ2-7	TGCAGTGCTAACGACAGAAACTACGAGCAGTACTTC	CSANDRNYEQYF
-	TRBV7-2	-	TRBJ2-7	TGTGCCAGCAGCCCACCCCCGGAATCCTACGAGCAGTACTTC	CASSPPPESYEQYF
few	TRBV5-1	TRBD1	TRBJ2-7	TGCGCCAGCAACCCCGGGACAGCCCAGCCCTACGAGCAGTACTTC	CASNPGTAQPYEQYF
few	TRBV7-9	-	TRBJ2-1	TGTGCCAGCAGCTTAGTCCGAGCGCGGCAGTTCTTC	CASSLVRARQFF
few	TRBV5-1	-	TRBJ2-1	TGCGCCAGCAGCTTGGAAGATAGTGAGAATGAGCAGTTCTTC	CASSLEDSENEQFF
few	TRBV5-1	TRBD1	TRBJ1-1	TGCGCCAGCAGCCTAGGGACAGGGTTGGGCGGCACTGAAGCTTTCTTT	CASSLGTGLGGTEAFF
many	TRBV12-3/TRBV12-4	-	TRBJ2-5	TGTGCCAGCAGCTTTGAGGGTTGGGAGACCCAGTACTTC	CASSFEGWETQYF
-	TRBV20-1	-	TRBJ2-1	TGCAGTGCTAGAGAAAATGTGGATGAGCAGTTCTTC	CSARENVDEQFF
-	TRBV20-1	-	TRBJ2-1	TGCTGTGCTAGAGATTTTTCGGGTGCCGGGGGAGCGAATGAGCAGTTCTTC	CCARDFSGAGGANEQFF
many	TRBV10-2	-	TRBJ2-1	TGCGCCAGCAGTGTTATAGCGGATTACAATGAGCAGTTCTTC	CASSVIADYNEQFF
many	TRBV20-1	TRBD1	TRBJ2-7	TGCAGTGCTAATAAACGACAGGGGCTCTGGGAGCAGTACTTC	CSANKRQGLWEQYF
many	TRBV29-1	-	TRBJ2-1	TGCAGCGTTGAAGATTTCGGGTCCCTCCGGGAGCAGTTCTTC	CSVEDFGSLREQFF
many	TRBV5-1	-	TRBJ2-1	TGCGCCAGCAGCTTGGCCACAGACATCTACAATGAGCAGTTCTTC	CASSLATDIYNEQFF
-	TRBV7-6	-	TRBJ1-5	TGTGCCAGCAGCCCCTCGGTTGGAGGCACAGATACGCAGCATTTT	CASSPSVGGTDTQHF
many	TRBV6-2/TRBV6-3	-	TRBJ2-5	TGTGCCAGCAGCTACCCTCCGGAGACCCAGTACTTC	CASSYPPETQYF
few	TRBV11-2	TRBD1	TRBJ2-5	TGTGCCAGCAGCGCAAGGGGACAGATCCAAGAGACCCAGTACTTC	CASSARGQIQETQYF
few	TRBV29-1	TRBD1	TRBJ2-1	TGCAGCGTGGGACAGGGGGCGCGAGGTAACAATGAGCAGTTCTTC	CSVGQGARGNNEQFF
few	TRBV5-1	TRBD1	TRBJ2-7	TGCGCCAGCTACGCCGGGACAGGGGGAGACGAGCAGTACTTC	CASYAGTGGDEQYF
few	TRBV12-3/TRBV12-4	-	TRBJ2-7	TGTGCCAGCAGTTTGGGGGCCCTCGAGCAGTACTTC	CASSLGALEQYF
-	TRBV12-3/TRBV12-4	-	TRBJ1-3	TGTGCCAGCAGTGCCCCAGCCAAGTCTGGAAACACCATATATTTT	CASSAPAKSGNTIYF
-	TRBV15	-	TRBJ2-2	TGTGCCACCAGCAGACGGGGACATTCGTCCGGGGAGCTGTTTTTT	CATSRRGHSSGELFF
many	TRBV11-2	-	TRBJ2-1	TGTGCCAGCAGCTTAGACAGGGTTGGCAATGAGCAGTTCTTC	CASSLDRVGNEQFF
-	TRBV10-2	-	TRBJ1-6	TGCGCCAGCAGTGACTGGGACTCTAATTCACCCCTCCACTTT	CASSDWDSNSPLHF
many	TRBV20-1	-	TRBJ1-5	TGCAGTGCTAGTGCGGGGGCGGGCAATCAGCCCCAGCATTTT	CSASAGAGNQPQHF
many	TRBV5-6	TRBD1	TRBJ2-1	TGTGCCAGCAGCGGGGACAGTCTCTACAATGAGCAGTTCTTC	CASSGDSLYNEQFF
few	TRBV19	-	TRBJ2-1	TGTGCCAGTAGTATAAGGGTCACGAGCTCCTACAATGAGCAGTTCTTC	CASSIRVTSSYNEQFF
-	TRBV5-1	TRBD1	TRBJ1-5	TGCGCCAGCAGCGGACAGGGGGCCCTAAACAATCAGCCCCAGCATTTT	CASSGQGALNNQPQHF
few	TRBV28	-	TRBJ2-7	TGTGCCAGCAGCTCCCCCCGCCGGCTGGGGAACTACGAGCAGTACTTC	CASSSPRRLGNYEQYF
-	TRBV20-1	-	TRBJ2-6	TGCAGTGCTAGAGACCCCTGGGGGGGCAAGAACTCTGGGGCCAACGTCCTGACTTTC	CSARDPWGGKNSGANVLTF